Following are 22 T cell receptor beta chains from one sample sequenced in a study of CD8 T cells in Susac syndrome. Reverse transcription of roughly 0.45 to 1 ug RNA was performed with random hexamers. Via MiXCR, TCRdb re-called the immunoSEQ multiplex PCR reads, giving one row per CDR3 protein. The sample holds over 350,000 distinct CDR3 sequences, approximately 85% seen once. Sequencing was carried out using CD8+ T cells from PBMCs. These receptors came from a human donor with multiple sclerosis.

About this clonotype: The junction and the germline gene differ at one end; a read error may be behind it. The rearrangement links TRBV27 to TRBJ2-1, with D perhaps TRBD1 or TRBD2 (5 bases each). The CDR3 is 15 residues long. CDR1 MNHEY and CDR2 SMNVEV come from the germline V gene (reference sequence). Written as DNA, the CDR3 is TGTGCCAGCAGTTTGATGGGGGAGCTGGTTTTTGAGAAGTTCTTC. As protein: CASSLMGELVFEKFF.

The chain links TRBV7-8 to TRBJ1-5; no clear D gene. This CDR3 has 14 residues. With 5 bases removed from V and 4 bases from J, the gap between germline ends came to 12 bases. CDR1 and CDR2 (germline): SGHVS, FQNEAQ. DNA of the CDR3: TGTGCCAGCAGCCCTTACGTTGGGAATCAGCCCCAGCATTTT. Its protein is CASSPYVGNQPQHF. Looking up the rest from reference TRBV7-8 and TRBJ1-5 gives the full variable domain: GAGVSQSPRYKVAKRGQDVALRCDPISGHVSLFWYQQALGQGPEFLTYFQNEAQLDKSGLPSDRFFAERPEGSVSTLKIQRTQQEDSAVYLCASSPYVGNQPQHFGDGTRLSIL.

This clonotype was seen more than once but under ten times. The chain recombines TRBV5-4 with TRBJ1-1; D not resolved. Germline values: CDR1 SGHNT, CDR2 YYREEE (reference sequence). Trimming cost V 0 bases and J 3 bases, with 9 bases left between them. This CDR3 region has 14 residues. CDR3 amino acids: CASSLAGSHTEAFF. DNA for the CDR3: TGTGCCAGCAGCTTGGCCGGCAGTCACACTGAAGCTTTCTTT.

The chain uses TRBV12-3 or TRBV12-4 and TRBJ2-5; D not resolved. The CDR3 extends over 12 amino acids. The V gene lost 5 bases and the J gene lost 5 bases, with 9 bases spanning the gap. The CDR3 region is CASSLSVETQYF. DNA for the CDR3: TGTGCCAGCAGTCTATCGGTGGAGACCCAGTACTTC.

The chain links TRBV4-1 to TRBJ1-1, with D uncertain. The germline gives CDR1 MGHRA, CDR2 YSYEKL. The germline V and J ends were trimmed by 0 bases and 8 bases, with 10 bases remaining between them. The CDR3 is made up of 13 amino acids. In DNA, the CDR3 is TGCGCCAGCAGCCAAGATCAGAGCAGGGAAGCTTTCTTT. It translates to CASSQDQSREAFF.

In its sample, this clonotype was seen once. The chain employs TRBV28 and TRBJ2-1; no firm D call. V lost 3 bases, J lost 8 bases, and 8 bases lay in between. The CDR3 is 12 residues long. Germline lookup yields CDR1 MDHEN and CDR2 SYDVKM. The CDR3 nucleotides read TGTGCCAGCAGTTTGATCGGTTATGAGCAGTTCTTC. Protein: CASSLIGYEQFF.

The chain uses TRBV5-1 and TRBJ1-1; D gene ambiguous. The CDR3 consists of 17 residues. Germline CDR1 reads SGHRS; CDR2 reads YFSETQ. Trimming left V 3 bases short and J 1 base short, with 19 bases between. In DNA, the CDR3 is TGCGCCAGCAGCTCTGGGATATTTGGGGAGGGGAACACTGAAGCTTTCTTT. Amino acids: CASSSGIFGEGNTEAFF.

The CDR3 region is CASSPAKQGWGEQYF. DNA of the CDR3: TGCGCCAGCAGCCCAGCAAAACAGGGGTGGGGCGAGCAGTACTTC. The chain couples TRBV5-1 to TRBJ2-7; 7 bases are a match to TRBD1. CDR1 SGHRS and CDR2 YFSETQ come from the germline V gene. CDR3 length equals 15 residues. Losses at the gene ends were 4 bases for V and 6 bases for J; bases not matched to a gene: 13.

V gene TRBV6-5 combines with J gene TRBJ2-1; D gene unclear. Trimming removed 8 bases from V and 7 bases from J, with 9 bases in between. CDR3 length equals 11 residues. CDR1 and CDR2 from the germline V gene are MNHEY and SVGAGI. The CDR3 region has the DNA TGTGCCAGCGGTCTGGGGAATGAGCAGTTCTTC. Protein sequence: CASGLGNEQFF.

This chain uses TRBV7-9 with TRBJ2-7, with 9 bases that match TRBD1. CDR3 length equals 15 residues. V lost 2 bases to trimming and J lost 6 bases; unmatched junction nucleotides: 8. CDR1 is SEHNR and CDR2 is FQNEAQ in the germline V gene (reference sequence). Here the CDR3 DNA reads TGTGCCAGCAGCTTACCGGGACAGGGTTTGTCCGAGCAGTACTTC. Translation gives CASSLPGQGLSEQYF.

V and J are TRBV5-6 and TRBJ2-7; D is ambiguous. V gave up 3 bases and J gave up 2 bases, with 9 bases separating them. Germline values: CDR1 SGHDT, CDR2 YYEEEE. This CDR3 contains 13 residues. CDR3 in DNA: TGTGCCAGCAGCTCCACCTGGACCTACGAGCAGTACTTC. Its protein product is CASSSTWTYEQYF. Full variable domain (missing parts from reference TRBV5-6 and TRBJ2-7): DAGVTQSPTHLIKTRGQQVTLRCSPKSGHDTVSWYQQALGQGPQFIFQYYEEEERQRGNFPDRFSGHQFPNYSSELNVNALLLGDSALYLCASSSTWTYEQYFGPGTRLTVT.

J is TRBJ2-2 and V is TRBV4-1, with D unclear. V was trimmed by 0 bases and J by 0 bases, leaving 17 bases between them. Germline loops: CDR1 MGHRA, CDR2 YSYEKL. The CDR3 is 19 amino acids. For the CDR3, the DNA is TGCGCCAGCAGCCAAGATACCTTAATTGAAAATTCGAACACCGGGGAGCTGTTTTTT. Its translation is CASSQDTLIENSNTGELFF.

J is TRBJ1-1 and V is TRBV7-6; D uncertain. Germline CDR1 is SGHVS and CDR2 is FNYEAQ. The V gene lost 5 bases and the J gene lost 0 bases, with 13 bases spanning the gap. The CDR3 has 15 residues. CDR3 loop: CASSDGAAMNTEAFF. In DNA form, the CDR3 reads TGTGCCAGCAGCGACGGAGCGGCCATGAACACTGAAGCTTTCTTT.

The rearrangement joins TRBV2 to TRBJ2-1, with unresolved D. Germline values: CDR1 SNHLY, CDR2 FYNNEI. The CDR3 is 14 amino acids. Deletions cut 1 base from V and 7 bases from J, with 11 bases between. The CDR3 loop is CASSEDLVVNEQFF. DNA of the CDR3: TGTGCCAGCAGTGAAGACCTCGTGGTGAATGAGCAGTTCTTC. The full variable domain, with the rest looked up from reference TRBV2 and TRBJ2-1, is EPEVTQTPSHQVTQMGQEVILRCVPISNHLYFYWYRQILGQKVEFLVSFYNNEISEKSEIFDDQFSVERPDGSNFTLKIRSTKLEDSAMYFCASSEDLVVNEQFFGPGTRLTVL.

CDR3 nucleotide sequence: TGCAGCGTCGGTCTGGGGGCTGAAGCTTTCTTT. Translated: CSVGLGAEAFF. V and J are TRBV29-1 and TRBJ1-1; tentatively, D is TRBD1 (5 bases). Germline V gene lookup returns CDR1 SQVTM and CDR2 ANQGSEA. V was shortened by 6 bases and J by 6 bases, with 11 bases between the two germline ends. CDR3 size: 11 residues.

This clonotype came up a few times. The V call is TRBV7-2, the J call TRBJ2-7; D is possibly TRBD1 or TRBD2 (6 bases each). This CDR3 spans 14 amino acids. Per germline, CDR1 SGHTA and CDR2 FQGNSA. Trimming took off 4 bases at V and 2 bases at J, with 12 bases between the two ends. The CDR3 DNA is TGTGCCAGCAGCTCATCGGGGGCCCCCTACGAGCAGTACTTC. Translation gives CASSSSGAPYEQYF.

The V gene is TRBV9, the J gene TRBJ2-7, with 7 bases identical to TRBD2. The CDR3 is 16 residues long. Germline CDR1 and CDR2: SGDLS and YYNGEE. J lost 8 bases, V lost 2 bases, and 16 bases had no gene match. As DNA, the CDR3 is TGTGCCAGCAGCGTTGGAGCGACTAGCCTGTCGGGGAAGCAGTACTTC. This gives the protein CASSVGATSLSGKQYF.

This clonotype was seen just once. The V gene is TRBV28, the J gene TRBJ2-7; 9 nucleotides match TRBD2. The CDR3 runs to 17 residues. Looked up from germline, CDR1 is MDHEN and CDR2 is SYDVKM. Trimming removed 3 bases from V and 0 bases from J; junction bases left unmatched: 9. The CDR3 nucleotides are TGTGCCAGCAGTTTGGTGTTGGCGGGAGGGAACTCCTACGAGCAGTACTTC. This codes for CASSLVLAGGNSYEQYF.

This chain uses TRBV29-1 with TRBJ2-7; D gene unclear. CDR1 is SQVTM, CDR2 ANQGSEA, per germline. V lost 7 bases and J 3 bases, leaving 10 bases between the germline ends. There are 11 residues in the CDR3. Written as DNA, the CDR3 is TGCAGCGCCCTGGGCAGCTACGAGCAGTACTTC. This gives the protein CSALGSYEQYF.

This clonotype was seen a single time. The J gene is TRBJ2-7, the V gene TRBV5-1, with 8 bases aligning to TRBD1. J lost 3 bases, V lost 1 base, and 12 bases had no gene match. The CDR3 consists of 17 residues. CDR1 is SGHRS and CDR2 is YFSETQ in the germline V gene. As DNA, the CDR3 is TGCGCCAGCAGCTTGCTACAGGGGGAAATTCGGGACTACGAGCAGTACTTC. It encodes CASSLLQGEIRDYEQYF.

CDR3: CASSQDIEEGAYGYTF. The CDR3 DNA follows: TGCGCCAGCAGCCAAGATATAGAGGAAGGGGCCTATGGCTACACCTTC. J is TRBJ1-2 and V is TRBV4-1; D may be TRBD1 (5 bases). CDR1 and CDR2 from the germline V gene are MGHRA and YSYEKL. Trimming removed 0 bases at V and 4 bases at J, with 15 bases between. The CDR3 runs 16 residues.

The rearrangement uses TRBV12-3 or TRBV12-4 and TRBJ1-1; D is unresolved. The length of the CDR3 is 14 residues. Trimming left V 7 bases short and J 7 bases short, with 19 bases between. The CDR3 nucleotides read TGTGCCAGCACCCCCCCCCACGGGCAGGTTGAAGCTTTCTTT. Its translation: CASTPPHGQVEAFF.